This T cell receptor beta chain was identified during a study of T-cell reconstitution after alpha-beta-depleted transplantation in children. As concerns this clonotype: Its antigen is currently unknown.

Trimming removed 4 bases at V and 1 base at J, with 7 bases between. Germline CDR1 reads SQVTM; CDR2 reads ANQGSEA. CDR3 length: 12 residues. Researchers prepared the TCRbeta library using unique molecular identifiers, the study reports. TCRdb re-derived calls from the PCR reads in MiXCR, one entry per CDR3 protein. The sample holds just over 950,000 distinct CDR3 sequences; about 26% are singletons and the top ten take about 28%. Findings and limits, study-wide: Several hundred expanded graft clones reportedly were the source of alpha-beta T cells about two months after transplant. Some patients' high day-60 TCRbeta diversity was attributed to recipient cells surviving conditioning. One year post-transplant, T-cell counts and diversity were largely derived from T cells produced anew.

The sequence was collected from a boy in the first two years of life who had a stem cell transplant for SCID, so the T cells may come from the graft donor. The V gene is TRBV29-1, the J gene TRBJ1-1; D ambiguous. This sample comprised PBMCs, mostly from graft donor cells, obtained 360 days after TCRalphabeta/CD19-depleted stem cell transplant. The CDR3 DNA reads TGCAGCGTTGTAAAAGAGAACACTGAAGCTTTCTTT. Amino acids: CSVVKENTEAFF.